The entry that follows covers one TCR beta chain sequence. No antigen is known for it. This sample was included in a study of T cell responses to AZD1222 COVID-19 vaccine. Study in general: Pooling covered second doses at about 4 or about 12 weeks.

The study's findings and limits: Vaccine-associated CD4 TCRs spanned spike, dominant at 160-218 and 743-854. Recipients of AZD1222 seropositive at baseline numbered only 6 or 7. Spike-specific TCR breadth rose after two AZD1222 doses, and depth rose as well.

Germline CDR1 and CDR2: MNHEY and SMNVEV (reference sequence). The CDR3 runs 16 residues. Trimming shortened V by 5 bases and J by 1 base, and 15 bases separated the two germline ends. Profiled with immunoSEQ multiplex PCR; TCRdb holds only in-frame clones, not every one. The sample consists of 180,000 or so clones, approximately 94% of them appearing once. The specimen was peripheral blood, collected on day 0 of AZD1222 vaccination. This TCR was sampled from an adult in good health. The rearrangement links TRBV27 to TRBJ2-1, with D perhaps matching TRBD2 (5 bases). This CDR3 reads CASSMGVAGSYNEQFF. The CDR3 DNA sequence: TGTGCCAGCAGTATGGGAGTGGCGGGTTCCTACAATGAGCAGTTCTTC.